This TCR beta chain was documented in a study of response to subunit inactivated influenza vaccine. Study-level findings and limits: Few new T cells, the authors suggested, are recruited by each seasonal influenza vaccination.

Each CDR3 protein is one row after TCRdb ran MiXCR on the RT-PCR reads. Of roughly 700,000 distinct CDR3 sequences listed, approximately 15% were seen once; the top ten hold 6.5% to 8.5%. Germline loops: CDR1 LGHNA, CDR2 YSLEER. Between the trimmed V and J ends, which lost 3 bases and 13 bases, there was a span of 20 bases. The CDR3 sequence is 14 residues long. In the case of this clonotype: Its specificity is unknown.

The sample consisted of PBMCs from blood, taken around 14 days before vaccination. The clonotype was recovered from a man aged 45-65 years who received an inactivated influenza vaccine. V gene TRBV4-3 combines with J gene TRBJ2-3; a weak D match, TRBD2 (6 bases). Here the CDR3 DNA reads TGCGCCAGCAGCCAGAAACCGGGACTCGGCCCCGAGTATTTT. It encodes CASSQKPGLGPEYF.